This TCR beta chain stems from a study of T cell responses to AZD1222 COVID-19 vaccine. Repertoires were generated with immunoSEQ multiplex PCR, while TCRdb's copy carries only in-frame clones and drops some. The table has some 140,000 clones, approximately 92% seen once. To note about this clone: Its matching antigen is unknown.

Overall study results and limits: None of the repertoires were sampled until the peak T cell response had passed.

Source: peripheral blood, taken 28 days after the second AZD1222 dose. The receptor was derived from an adult who received the AZD1222 COVID-19 vaccine.

CDR3 loop: CAWIPRATEAFF. As DNA, the CDR3 is TGTGCCTGGATCCCTAGGGCCACTGAAGCTTTCTTT. The chain is built from TRBV30 and TRBJ1-1; D gene ambiguous. From germline, CDR1 is GTSNPN and CDR2 SVGIG (reference sequence). The V and J ends lost 4 bases and 4 bases respectively, with 10 bases between them. This CDR3 comprises 12 residues.